Shown below are 23 T cell receptor beta chains from a single sample sequenced in a study of blood T cell repertoires in COVID-19. Method: immunoSEQ multiplex PCR; TCRdb's copy keeps in-frame clones and lacks some. Of under 250,000 clones listed, approximately 80% were seen once; the top ten hold under 4.5%. Sequenced sample: PBMCs or T cells enriched from blood (not recorded which). These receptors all come from a young man with acute COVID-19.

The sample holds one count of this clone. The chain recombines TRBV5-1 with TRBJ1-1; a weak D match, TRBD1 (5 bases). CDR1 SGHRS and CDR2 YFSETQ come from the germline V gene. The ends were cut back, 4 bases at V and 5 bases at J, with 12 bases in the middle. The CDR3 runs 13 residues. The CDR3 DNA follows: TGCGCCAGCAGCCCGGTCGGGGGTACTGAAGCTTTCTTT. Its translation: CASSPVGGTEAFF.

The V and J genes are TRBV6-5 and TRBJ2-1; TRBD2 agrees at 9 bases. Losses at the gene ends were 7 bases for V and 6 bases for J; bases not matched to a gene: 7. The germline CDR1 and CDR2 sequences are MNHEY and SVGAGI. This CDR3 spans 14 amino acids. CDR3 sequence reads: CASMRGGERNEQFF. The CDR3 DNA reads as TGTGCCAGCATGCGCGGGGGGGAACGCAATGAGCAGTTCTTC.

The chain combines TRBV7-3 with TRBJ2-5; 7 bases are a match to TRBD1. This CDR3 contains 15 residues. The junction had 7 bases not matched to a gene; V was cut back by 2 bases and J by 4 bases. Germline assignment: CDR1 SGHTA and CDR2 FQGTGA. The chain's CDR3 is CASSLHRGAGETQYF. CDR3 in DNA: TGTGCCAGCAGCTTACACAGGGGCGCAGGAGAGACCCAGTACTTC.

The chain links TRBV6-1 to TRBJ1-4; a weak D match, TRBD1 (6 bases). From germline, CDR1 is MNHNS and CDR2 SASEGT. Trimming shortened V by 1 base and J by 1 base, and 7 bases separated the two germline ends. The CDR3 spans 15 residues. The CDR3 DNA reads TGTGCCAGCAGTGAAGGAGGGGGAACTAATGAAAAACTGTTTTTT. It encodes CASSEGGGTNEKLFF.

The table lists this clone with a few counts. The chain combines TRBV7-9 with TRBJ1-2; TRBD1 aligns across 9 bases. CDR1 is SEHNR and CDR2 is FQNEAQ in the germline V gene (reference sequence). The CDR3 length is 14 residues. V lost 5 bases, J lost 4 bases, and 5 bases stayed unmatched. The CDR3 sequence: CASSPGQGPYGYTF. In nucleotides, the CDR3 is TGTGCCAGCAGCCCGGGACAGGGCCCCTATGGCTACACCTTC.

The chain joins TRBV18 to TRBJ2-1, with 12 positions matching TRBD2. The CDR3 has 15 residues. Per germline, CDR1 KGHSH and CDR2 LQKENI. J lost 6 bases, V lost 0 bases, and 0 bases had no gene match. The CDR3 DNA reads as TGTGCCAGCTCACCACCGGGACTAGCGGGCAATGAGCAGTTCTTC. Translation: CASSPPGLAGNEQFF.

Note on this clone: Other DNA sequences in this sample translate to the same CDR3. The V and J genes are TRBV14 and TRBJ1-6; TRBD1 might be the D (5 bases). This CDR3 has 15 amino acids. Germline CDR1 reads SGHDN; CDR2 reads FVKESK. Trimming stripped 1 base from V and 9 bases from J, with 13 bases between. The CDR3 DNA sequence: TGTGCCAGCAGCCAAGGTGAGGCAGGGTCTTCACCCCTCCACTTT. Its protein is CASSQGEAGSSPLHF.

This chain joins TRBV5-1 and TRBJ1-4, with 8 bases matching TRBD1. CDR1 SGHRS and CDR2 YFSETQ come from the germline V gene. V lost 4 bases to trimming and J lost 3 bases; unmatched junction nucleotides: 2. This CDR3 has 14 amino acids. The DNA for the CDR3 is TGCGCCAGCAGCGCAGGGGGCTCTAATGAAAAACTGTTTTTT. Translated, it gives CASSAGGSNEKLFF.

This sequence joins TRBV24-1 and TRBJ1-1; 8 nucleotides align to TRBD1. This CDR3 region has 19 residues. Germline CDR1 reads KGHDR; CDR2 reads SFDVKD. The V gene end was trimmed by 3 bases and the J gene end by 0 bases; junction bases not matched to a gene: 14. The CDR3 DNA sequence: TGTGCCACCAGTGATCCACTAAACGGACAGGGAGCTTTGAACACTGAAGCTTTCTTT. It specifies CATSDPLNGQGALNTEAFF.

V and J are TRBV10-3 and TRBJ1-1; TRBD1 matches at 7 bases. V gave up 6 bases and J gave up 0 bases; unmatched junction bases: 4. This CDR3 has 14 residues. The germline gives CDR1 ENHRY, CDR2 SYGVKD. The CDR3 protein is CAIRQQGLNTEAFF. The CDR3 DNA is TGTGCCATCAGGCAACAGGGGTTGAACACTGAAGCTTTCTTT.

V gene TRBV7-6 combines with J gene TRBJ1-6; 7 positions agree with TRBD1. After removal of 4 bases from V and 4 bases from J, the junction contained 7 bases not matched to a gene. The CDR3 extends over 16 amino acids. CDR1 is SGHVS and CDR2 is FNYEAQ in the germline V gene. CDR3 sequence: CASSSGTAIYNSPLHF. CDR3 sequence (DNA): TGTGCCAGCAGCTCTGGGACAGCCATTTATAATTCACCCCTCCACTTT.

This clone was counted only a few times. This sample includes further DNA sequences coding for the same CDR3. CDR3: CASSLGQGEQPQHF. CDR3 in DNA: TGTGCCAGCAGCTTAGGACAGGGGGAACAGCCCCAGCATTTT. The chain combines TRBV7-9 with TRBJ1-5, with 9 bases aligning to TRBD1. CDR1 and CDR2 (germline): SEHNR, FQNEAQ (reference sequence). J was trimmed by 7 bases and V by 1 base; bases with no gene match: 2. This CDR3 contains 14 residues.

The chain uses TRBV6-5 and TRBJ1-1; D is possibly TRBD1 (5 bases). The CDR3 has 15 residues. Trimming took 8 bases from V and 3 from J, leaving 19 bases between them. The V gene's germline CDR1 is MNHEY and CDR2 SVGAGI. This chain's CDR3 is CASAPILGRDTEAFF. DNA of the CDR3: TGTGCCAGCGCCCCCATCCTGGGGCGAGACACTGAAGCTTTCTTT.

The CDR3: CASSLGQPGVSYNSPLHF. CDR3 coding DNA: TGTGCCAGCAGCTTAGGCCAGCCAGGGGTCTCCTATAATTCACCCCTCCACTTT. V usage is TRBV11-2 and J usage is TRBJ1-6; the D gene is possibly TRBD1 (6 bases). With 1 base removed from V and 0 bases from J, the gap between germline ends came to 13 bases. CDR1 SGHAT and CDR2 FQNNGV come from the germline V gene. The CDR3 has 18 amino acids.

The V call is TRBV20-1, the J call TRBJ2-1; a weak D match, TRBD2 (5 bases). Trimming shortened V by 5 bases and J by 7 bases, and 9 bases separated the two germline ends. Germline V gives CDR1 DFQATT, CDR2 SNEGSKA (reference sequence). The CDR3 length is 11 residues. This chain's CDR3 is CSASPGNEQFF. In DNA, the CDR3 is TGCAGTGCTTCACCGGGGAATGAGCAGTTCTTC.

Only a few counts were recorded for this clone. V is TRBV6-6 and J is TRBJ1-1; D ambiguous. The ends were cut back, 8 bases at V and 0 bases at J, with 10 bases in the middle. CDR1 and CDR2 (germline): MNHNY, SVGAGI (reference sequence). The CDR3 consists of 13 residues. The CDR3 nucleotides are TGTGCCAGCCTGAGTAGAATGAACACTGAAGCTTTCTTT. Protein product: CASLSRMNTEAFF.

This clone was detected only a few times. The chain is built from TRBV5-4 and TRBJ1-2; TRBD1 agrees at 8 bases. The CDR3 loop spans 13 amino acids. V dropped 4 bases and J dropped 9; count of bases not matched to a gene: 8. Germline CDR1 and CDR2: SGHNT and YYREEE (reference sequence). The CDR3: CASSAGQGVSYTF. CDR3 nucleotides: TGTGCCAGCAGCGCTGGACAGGGCGTGAGCTACACCTTC.

This sequence joins TRBV10-3 and TRBJ2-3; D ambiguous. V was cut by 4 bases and J by 2 bases, with 10 bases left in between. Looked up from germline, CDR1 is ENHRY and CDR2 is SYGVKD. CDR3 length: 14 residues. The CDR3 DNA is TGTGCCATCAGTGCCCAGGAACTCACAGATACGCAGTATTTT. Its protein is CAISAQELTDTQYF.

The V call is TRBV6-4, the J call TRBJ2-2; tentative D call: TRBD1 (5 bases). The CDR3 length is 13 residues. Germline CDR1 is MRHNA and CDR2 is SNTAGT. Deletions cut 10 bases from V and 5 bases from J, with 14 bases between. The CDR3: CATSQTVTGELFF. The CDR3 region has the DNA TGTGCCACAAGTCAGACAGTGACCGGGGAGCTGTTTTTT.

V usage is TRBV7-9 and J usage is TRBJ2-1; 7 bases line up with TRBD2. The CDR3 covers 15 residues. Germline values: CDR1 SEHNR, CDR2 FQNEAQ (reference sequence). V lost 1 base to trimming and J lost 2 bases; unmatched junction nucleotides: 2. CDR3 amino acids: CASSLVAGAYNEQFF. In DNA form, the CDR3 reads TGTGCCAGCAGCTTAGTCGCGGGGGCCTACAATGAGCAGTTCTTC.

This chain connects TRBV28 to TRBJ1-5; D is unresolved. The ends were cut back, 7 bases at V and 4 bases at J, with 8 bases in the middle. Germline lookup yields CDR1 MDHEN and CDR2 SYDVKM. The CDR3 spans 12 residues. As DNA, the CDR3 is TGTGCCAGCACCGTCAGTAATCAGCCCCAGCATTTT. Amino acids: CASTVSNQPQHF.

The rearrangement uses TRBV6-5 and TRBJ1-1; D is uncertain. Germline values: CDR1 MNHEY, CDR2 SVGAGI. This CDR3 has 13 amino acids. Deletions cut 6 bases from V and 3 bases from J, with 11 bases between. The CDR3 spells CASSPGGYTEAFF. In nucleotides, the CDR3 is TGTGCCAGCAGCCCAGGAGGATACACTGAAGCTTTCTTT.

The V call is TRBV6-1, the J call TRBJ1-6; D remains unclear. Germline V gene lookup returns CDR1 MNHNS and CDR2 SASEGT. V lost 2 bases, J lost 11 bases, and 10 bases lay in between. There are 13 residues in the CDR3. CDR3 sequence reads: CASSESAVPPLHF. CDR3 sequence (DNA): TGTGCCAGCAGTGAATCGGCGGTTCCACCCCTCCACTTT.